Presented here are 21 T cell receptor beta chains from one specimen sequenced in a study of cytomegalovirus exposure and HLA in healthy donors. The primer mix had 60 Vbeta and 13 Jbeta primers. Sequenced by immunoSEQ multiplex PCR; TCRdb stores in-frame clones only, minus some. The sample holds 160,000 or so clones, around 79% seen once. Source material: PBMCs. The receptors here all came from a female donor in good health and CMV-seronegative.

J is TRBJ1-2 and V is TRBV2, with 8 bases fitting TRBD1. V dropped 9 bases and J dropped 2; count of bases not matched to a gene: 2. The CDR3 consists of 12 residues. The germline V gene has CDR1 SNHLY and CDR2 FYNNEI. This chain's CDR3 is CARRTGNYGYTF. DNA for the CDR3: TGTGCCAGGCGGACAGGGAACTATGGCTACACCTTC.

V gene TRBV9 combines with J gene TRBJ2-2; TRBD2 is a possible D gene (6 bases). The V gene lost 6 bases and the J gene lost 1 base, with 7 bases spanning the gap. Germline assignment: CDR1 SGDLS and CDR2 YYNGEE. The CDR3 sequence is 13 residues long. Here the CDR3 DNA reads TGTGCCAGCAAGGAGGGGAACACCGGGGAGCTGTTTTTT. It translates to CASKEGNTGELFF.

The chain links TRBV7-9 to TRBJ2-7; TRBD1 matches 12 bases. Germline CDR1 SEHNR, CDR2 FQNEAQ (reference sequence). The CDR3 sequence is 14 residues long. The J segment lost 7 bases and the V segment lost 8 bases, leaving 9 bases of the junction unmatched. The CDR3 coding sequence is TGTGCCAGCCAACCGGGACAGGGGGCGTGGGAGCAGTACTTC. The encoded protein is CASQPGQGAWEQYF.

This chain's CDR3 is CASSLLEGDTGELFF. The CDR3 nucleotides read TGTGCCAGCTCCTTATTGGAAGGGGACACCGGGGAGCTGTTTTTT. The chain carries TRBV18 and TRBJ2-2, with D maybe TRBD1 (5 bases). Germline values: CDR1 KGHSH, CDR2 LQKENI. The CDR3 runs to 15 residues. V was clipped by 6 bases and J by 3 bases, with 14 bases between them. Supplemented by reference TRBV18 and TRBJ2-2, the full variable domain reads NAGVMQNPRHLVRRRGQEARLRCSPMKGHSHVYWYRQLPEEGLKFMVYLQKENIIDESGMPKERFSAEFPKEGPSILRIQQVVRGDSAAYFCASSLLEGDTGELFFGEGSRLTVL.

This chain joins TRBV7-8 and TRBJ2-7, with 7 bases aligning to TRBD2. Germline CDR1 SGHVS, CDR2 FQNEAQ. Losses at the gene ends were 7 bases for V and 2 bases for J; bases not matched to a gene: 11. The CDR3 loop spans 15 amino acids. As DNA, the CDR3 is TGTGCCAGCACCGTTTTTGGGGGAGGGCCCTACGAGCAGTACTTC. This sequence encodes CASTVFGGGPYEQYF.

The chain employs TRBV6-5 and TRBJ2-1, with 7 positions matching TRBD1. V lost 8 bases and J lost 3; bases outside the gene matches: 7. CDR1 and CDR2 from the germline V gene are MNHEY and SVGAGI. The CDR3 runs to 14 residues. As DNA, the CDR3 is TGTGCCAGCGGCCGGGACAGCCTCTACAATGAGCAGTTCTTC. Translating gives CASGRDSLYNEQFF.

CDR3 in amino acids: CASSSTGAYEQYF. In nucleotides, the CDR3 is TGTGCCAGCAGTTCCACAGGGGCCTACGAGCAGTACTTC. The chain combines TRBV6-5 with TRBJ2-7, with 7 bases lining up with TRBD1. The V gene's germline CDR1 is MNHEY and CDR2 SVGAGI. CDR3 length: 13 residues. After removal of 4 bases from V and 2 bases from J, the junction contained 2 bases not matched to a gene.

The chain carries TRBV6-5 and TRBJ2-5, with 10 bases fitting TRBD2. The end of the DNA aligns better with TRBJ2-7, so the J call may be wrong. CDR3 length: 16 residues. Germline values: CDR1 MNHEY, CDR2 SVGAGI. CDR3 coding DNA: TGTGCCAGCAGTTATGGACTAGCGGCAGCGATGACCGAGCAGTACTTC. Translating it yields CASSYGLAAAMTEQYF.

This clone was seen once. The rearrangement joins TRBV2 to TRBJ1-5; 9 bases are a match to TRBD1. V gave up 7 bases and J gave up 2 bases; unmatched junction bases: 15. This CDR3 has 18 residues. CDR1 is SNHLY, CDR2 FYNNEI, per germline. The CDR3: CASTDGQGRLRGNQPQHF. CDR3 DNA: TGTGCCAGCACCGATGGACAGGGGAGATTGAGGGGCAATCAGCCCCAGCATTTT.

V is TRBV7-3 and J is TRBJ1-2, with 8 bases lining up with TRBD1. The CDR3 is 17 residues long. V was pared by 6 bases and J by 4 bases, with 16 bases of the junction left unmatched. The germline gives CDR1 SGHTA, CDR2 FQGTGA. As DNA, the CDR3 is TGTGCCAGCAGATCCACCGGGACAGGCGCTGTGGGCTATGGCTACACCTTC. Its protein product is CASRSTGTGAVGYGYTF.

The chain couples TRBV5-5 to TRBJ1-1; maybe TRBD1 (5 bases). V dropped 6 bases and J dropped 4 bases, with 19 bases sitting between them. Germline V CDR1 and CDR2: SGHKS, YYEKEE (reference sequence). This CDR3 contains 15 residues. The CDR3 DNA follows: TGTGCCAGCATCCCCTTCGGCCAGGGCGGCACTGAAGCTTTCTTT. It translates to CASIPFGQGGTEAFF.

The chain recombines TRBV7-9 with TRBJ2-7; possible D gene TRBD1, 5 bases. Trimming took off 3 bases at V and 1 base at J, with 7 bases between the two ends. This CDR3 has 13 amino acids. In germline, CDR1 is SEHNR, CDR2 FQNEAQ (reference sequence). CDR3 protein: CASSFPGSYEQYF. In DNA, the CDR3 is TGTGCCAGCAGCTTCCCAGGGTCCTACGAGCAGTACTTC. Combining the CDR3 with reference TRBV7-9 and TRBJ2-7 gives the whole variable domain DTGVSQNPRHKITKRGQNVTFRCDPISEHNRLYWYRQTLGQGPEFLTYFQNEAQLEKSRLLSDRFSAERPKGSFSTLEIQRTEQGDSAMYLCASSFPGSYEQYFGPGTRLTVT.

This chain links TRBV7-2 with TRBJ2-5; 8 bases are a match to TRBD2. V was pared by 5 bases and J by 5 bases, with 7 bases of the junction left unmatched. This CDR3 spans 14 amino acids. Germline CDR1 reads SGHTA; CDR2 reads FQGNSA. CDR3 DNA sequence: TGTGCCAGCAGCCCACCCGGCGGGAGGGAGACCCAGTACTTC. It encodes CASSPPGGRETQYF.

The CDR3 protein is CAWSLTGNWGSPLHF. CDR3 nucleotide sequence: TGTGCCTGGAGTTTAACAGGGAACTGGGGTTCACCCCTCCACTTT. The chain links TRBV30 to TRBJ1-6; maybe TRBD1 (6 bases). CDR3 length equals 15 residues. Germline assignment: CDR1 GTSNPN and CDR2 SVGIG (reference sequence). Trimming left V 2 bases short and J 9 bases short, with 17 bases between. The full variable domain, in which reference TRBV30 and TRBJ1-6 provide the parts outside the CDR3, is SQTIHQWPATLVQPVGSPLSLECTVEGTSNPNLYWYRQAAGRGLQLLFYSVGIGQISSEVPQNLSASRPQDRQFILSSKKLLLSDSGFYLCAWSLTGNWGSPLHFGNGTRLTVT.

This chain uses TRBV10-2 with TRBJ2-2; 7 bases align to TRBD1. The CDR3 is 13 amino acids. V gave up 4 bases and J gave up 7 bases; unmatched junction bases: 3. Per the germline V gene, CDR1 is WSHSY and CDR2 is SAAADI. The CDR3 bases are TGCGCCAGCAGTGCGGACAGGCGCGGGGAGCTGTTTTTT. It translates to CASSADRRGELFF.

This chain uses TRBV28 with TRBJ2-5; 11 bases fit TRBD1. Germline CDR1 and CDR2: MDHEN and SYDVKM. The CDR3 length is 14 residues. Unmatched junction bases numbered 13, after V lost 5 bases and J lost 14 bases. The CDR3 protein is CASSTPGQGERAYF. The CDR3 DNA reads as TGTGCCAGCAGTACCCCGGGACAGGGGGAAAGGGCATACTTC.

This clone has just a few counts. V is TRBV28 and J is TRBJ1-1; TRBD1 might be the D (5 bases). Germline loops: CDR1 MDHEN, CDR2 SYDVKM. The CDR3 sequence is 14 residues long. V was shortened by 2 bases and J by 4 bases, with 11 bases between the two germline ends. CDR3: CASSLRAGTTEAFF. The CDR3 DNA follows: TGTGCCAGCAGTTTACGCGCGGGGACCACTGAAGCTTTCTTT.

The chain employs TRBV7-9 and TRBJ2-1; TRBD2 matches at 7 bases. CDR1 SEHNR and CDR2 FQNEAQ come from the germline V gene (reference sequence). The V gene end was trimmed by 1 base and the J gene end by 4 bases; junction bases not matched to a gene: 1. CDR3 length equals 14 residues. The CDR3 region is CASSLELAYNEQFF. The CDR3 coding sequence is TGTGCCAGCAGCTTAGAACTAGCGTACAATGAGCAGTTCTTC.

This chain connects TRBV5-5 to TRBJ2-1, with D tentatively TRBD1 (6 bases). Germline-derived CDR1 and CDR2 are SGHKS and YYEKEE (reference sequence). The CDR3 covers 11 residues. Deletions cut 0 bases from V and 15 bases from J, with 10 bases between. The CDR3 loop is CASSLARGGFF. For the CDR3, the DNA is TGTGCCAGCAGCTTGGCCCGAGGGGGGTTCTTC.

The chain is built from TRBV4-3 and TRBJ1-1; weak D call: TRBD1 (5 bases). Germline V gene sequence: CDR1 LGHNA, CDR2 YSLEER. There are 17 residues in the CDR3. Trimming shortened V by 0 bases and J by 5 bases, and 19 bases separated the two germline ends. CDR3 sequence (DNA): TGCGCCAGCAGCCAAGAGAAGGACCCATGGGGGGGGACTGAAGCTTTCTTT. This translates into CASSQEKDPWGGTEAFF.

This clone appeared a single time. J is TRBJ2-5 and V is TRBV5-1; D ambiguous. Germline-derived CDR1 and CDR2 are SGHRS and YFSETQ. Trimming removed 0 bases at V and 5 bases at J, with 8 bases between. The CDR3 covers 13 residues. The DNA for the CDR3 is TGCGCCAGCAGCTTGGGCCCCCGGGAGACCCAGTACTTC. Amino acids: CASSLGPRETQYF.